A selection of T cell receptor beta chains follows, all from one sample in a study of blood T cell repertoires in COVID-19. The data were produced by immunoSEQ multiplex PCR, yet TCRdb's version contains in-frame clones alone and is incomplete. The sample contains a few hundred thousand clones, 80% to 95% of which appear only once. Sequencing input: peripheral blood. The receptors shown here come from a person aged 18-29 years with COVID-19, enrolled during active disease. Both conserved end residues are part of each CDR3. The D gene is left open where the match is weak. A clone size is listed for some rows: how often the clone was seen (once, few, many), or a class if it is expanded.

D gene	clone size	V gene	J gene	CDR3 DNA	CDR3 protein
NA	NA	TRBV27	TRBJ2-7	TGTGCCAGCAGTTTTCTGAGCGGATTGCCCTACGAGCAGTACTTC	CASSFLSGLPYEQYF
TRBD1	NA	TRBV6-5	TRBJ1-1	TGTGCCAGCAGTTCCCCGGGACAGCGGAACACTGAAGCTTTCTTT	CASSSPGQRNTEAFF
NA	NA	TRBV12-3/TRBV12-4	TRBJ2-2	TGTGCCAGCAGTTTACTGGCCCCCGGGGAGCTGTTTTTT	CASSLLAPGELFF
NA	NA	TRBV29-1	TRBJ1-4	TGCAGCGTCGGCGGGGGGACAACTAATGAAAAACTGTTTTTT	CSVGGGTTNEKLFF
TRBD1	NA	TRBV4-1	TRBJ2-7	TGCGCCAGCAGCCAAGTGTTCGCAGGGGGCTCCGAGCAGTACTTC	CASSQVFAGGSEQYF
TRBD2	NA	TRBV7-8	TRBJ2-3	TGTGCCAGCAGGCCGCCGGTAATAGCGGGGCCGTCTAGCACAGATACGCAGTATTTT	CASRPPVIAGPSSTDTQYF
TRBD1	NA	TRBV28	TRBJ1-2	TGTGCCTCCCGGGGCGGGACAGCCTCAAGCTATGGCTACACCTTC	CASRGGTASSYGYTF
NA	NA	TRBV21-1	TRBJ2-3	TGTGCCAGCAGCGCCCAGGGTCATAGGGATACGCAGTATTTT	CASSAQGHRDTQYF
NA	NA	TRBV13	TRBJ2-2	TGTGCCAGCAGCTTAGTCTTCGTCGGCACCGGGGAGCTGTTTTTT	CASSLVFVGTGELFF
NA	NA	TRBV5-8	TRBJ1-1	TGTGCCAGCAGCGCAGGGGCTGAAGCTTTCTTT	CASSAGAEAFF
TRBD1	once	TRBV18	TRBJ1-2	TGTGCCAGCTCACGACAGGGTAGGGGCTACACCTTC	CASSRQGRGYTF
NA	NA	TRBV28	TRBJ2-5	TGTGCCAGCAGCCAACGCTGGACTGCGGGCCAAGAGACCCAGTACTTC	CASSQRWTAGQETQYF
NA	NA	TRBV4-1	TRBJ2-6	TGCGCCAGCAGCCCGCCGGGAGACGGGGCCAACGTCCTGACTTTC	CASSPPGDGANVLTF
TRBD1	once	TRBV5-1	TRBJ2-3	TGCGCCAGCAGCGACAGGGGTGAGACAGATACGCAGTATTTT	CASSDRGETDTQYF
TRBD1	NA	TRBV28	TRBJ2-4	TGTGCCAGTGGGGGACAGGGGAAAAACATTCAGTACTTC	CASGGQGKNIQYF
NA	NA	TRBV2	TRBJ1-5	TGTGCCAGCAGTGGGCCTTATTGGCAGGGCAATCAGCCCCAGCATTTT	CASSGPYWQGNQPQHF
NA	NA	TRBV28	TRBJ1-6	TGTGCCAGCAGCCTCCTTAATTCACCCCTCCACTTT	CASSLLNSPLHF
TRBD1	NA	TRBV19	TRBJ1-2	TGTGCCAGTAGTTTTCGGACAGGGCCATATGGCTACACCTTC	CASSFRTGPYGYTF
NA	NA	TRBV6-2/TRBV6-3	TRBJ1-1	TGTGCCAGCAGTTACTCAACCGGGAGCATTGGCACTGAAGCTTTCTTT	CASSYSTGSIGTEAFF
NA	NA	TRBV19	TRBJ1-1	TGTGCCAGTAGAAGACACCTATACACTGAAGCTTTCTTT	CASRRHLYTEAFF
NA	NA	TRBV4-2	TRBJ2-1	TGTGCCAGCATTCCAGGGGAGAGCGAGATCAATGAGCAGTTCTTC	CASIPGESEINEQFF
NA	NA	TRBV28	TRBJ1-2	TGTGCCAGCAGTCAGGATAGGTATGGCTACACCTTC	CASSQDRYGYTF
NA	once	TRBV5-5	TRBJ1-1	TGTGCCAGCAGCTCGACCGCGGCAGCTTATGAAGCTTTCTTT	CASSSTAAAYEAFF
NA	NA	TRBV9	TRBJ1-2	TGTGCCAGCAGCGTAGGGGAGGGGGTTTACGGCTACACCTTC	CASSVGEGVYGYTF
TRBD1	few	TRBV7-8	TRBJ1-2	TGTGCCAGCAGCTTAGGGGGGACAGGGGACTCCTATGGCTACACCTTC	CASSLGGTGDSYGYTF
NA	NA	TRBV28	TRBJ1-6	TGTGCCAGCACCCAAAGCCCCGGGTGGGCCCTCCACTTT	CASTQSPGWALHF
TRBD2	NA	TRBV6-2/TRBV6-3	TRBJ2-2	TGTGCCAGCAGTGCGACTAGCGCGAACACCGGGGAGCTGTTTTTT	CASSATSANTGELFF
TRBD1	NA	TRBV7-6	TRBJ2-5	TGTGCCAGCAGCTTAGGAGGGGACAGGGGAGAGACCCAGTACTTC	CASSLGGDRGETQYF